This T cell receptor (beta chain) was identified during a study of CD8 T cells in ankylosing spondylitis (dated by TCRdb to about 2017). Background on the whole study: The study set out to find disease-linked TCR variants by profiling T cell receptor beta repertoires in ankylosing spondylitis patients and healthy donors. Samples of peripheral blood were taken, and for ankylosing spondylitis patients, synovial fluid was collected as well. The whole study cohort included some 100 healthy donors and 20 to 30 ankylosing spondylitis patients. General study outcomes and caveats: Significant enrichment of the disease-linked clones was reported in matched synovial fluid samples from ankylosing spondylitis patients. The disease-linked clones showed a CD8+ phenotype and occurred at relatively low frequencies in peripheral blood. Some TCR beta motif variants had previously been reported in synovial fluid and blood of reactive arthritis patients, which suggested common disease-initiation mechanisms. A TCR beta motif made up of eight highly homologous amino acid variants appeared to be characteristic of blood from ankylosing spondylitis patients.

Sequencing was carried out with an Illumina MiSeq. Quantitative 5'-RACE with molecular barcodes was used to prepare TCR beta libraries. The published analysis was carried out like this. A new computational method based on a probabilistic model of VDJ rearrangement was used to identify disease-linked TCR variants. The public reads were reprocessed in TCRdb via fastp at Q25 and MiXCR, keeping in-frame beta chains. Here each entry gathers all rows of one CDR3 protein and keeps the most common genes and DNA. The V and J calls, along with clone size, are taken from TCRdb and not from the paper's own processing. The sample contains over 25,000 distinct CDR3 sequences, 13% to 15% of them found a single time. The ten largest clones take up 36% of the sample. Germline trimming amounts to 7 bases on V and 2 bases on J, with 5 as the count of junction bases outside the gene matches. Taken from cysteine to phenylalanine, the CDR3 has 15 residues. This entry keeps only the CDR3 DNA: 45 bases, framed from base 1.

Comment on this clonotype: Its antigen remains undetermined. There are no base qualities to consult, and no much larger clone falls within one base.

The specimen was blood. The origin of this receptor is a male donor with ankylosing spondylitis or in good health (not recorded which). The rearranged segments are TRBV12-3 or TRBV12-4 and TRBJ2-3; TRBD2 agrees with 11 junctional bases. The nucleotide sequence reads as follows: TGTGCCAGCACCCAACTAGCGGGGGCCACAGATACGCAGTATTTT. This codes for CASTQLAGATDTQYF.